Following are 5 T cell receptor beta chains from one sample sequenced in a study of CD8+ T cells in alopecia areata. RNA, once extracted, was reverse transcribed into cDNA for use as the sequencing template. The protocol was immunoSEQ multiplex PCR, while the TCRdb copy is restricted to in-frame clones and leaves out a portion. The table shows roughly 150,000 clones, with 55% occurring only once. The sample comprised CD4+ T cells sorted from blood. The receptors shown here come from a human donor in good health.

The chain joins TRBV7-6 to TRBJ2-7; D is ambiguous. V lost 1 base and J lost 1, with 11 bases in between. The CDR3 is made up of 15 amino acids. Germline V gene data show CDR1 as SGHVS and CDR2 as FNYEAQ. The CDR3 here is CASSLVPGGSYEQYF. The DNA of the CDR3 is TGTGCCAGCAGCTTAGTGCCAGGCGGATCCTACGAGCAGTACTTC.

This chain connects TRBV5-1 to TRBJ2-1; a weak D match, TRBD1 (5 bases). The CDR3 loop spans 14 amino acids. V lost 1 base to trimming and J lost 7 bases, with 12 bases between them. The V gene's germline CDR1 is SGHRS and CDR2 YFSETQ. CDR3 DNA: TGCGCCAGCAGCTTGAGAACAGGTACAAATGAGCAGTTCTTC. Amino acids: CASSLRTGTNEQFF. Full variable domain (missing parts from reference TRBV5-1 and TRBJ2-1): KAGVTQTPRYLIKTRGQQVTLSCSPISGHRSVSWYQQTPGQGLQFLFEYFSETQRNKGNFPGRFSGRQFSNSRSEMNVSTLELGDSALYLCASSLRTGTNEQFFGPGTRLTVL.

The count of this clone is one. The chain recombines TRBV5-4 with TRBJ2-5; TRBD2 agrees at 7 bases. Germline CDR1 and CDR2: SGHNT and YYREEE (reference sequence). This CDR3 spans 13 amino acids. V trimming: 4 bases; J trimming: 5 bases; junction bases outside the gene matches: 5. The CDR3, as DNA: TGTGCCAGCAGCCGTACTAGCGAGGAGACCCAGTACTTC. Translation: CASSRTSEETQYF.

The chain joins TRBV7-2 to TRBJ2-5; 9 nucleotides agree with TRBD2. This CDR3 is built from 19 residues. CDR1 and CDR2 from the germline V gene are SGHTA and FQGNSA. V lost 1 base and J lost 0; bases outside the gene matches: 12. CDR3 amino acids: CASSLGLWTSDPYQETQYF. The CDR3 nucleotides are TGTGCCAGCAGCTTAGGGTTGTGGACTAGCGACCCGTACCAAGAGACCCAGTACTTC. Combining the CDR3 with reference TRBV7-2 and TRBJ2-5 gives the whole variable domain GAGVSQSPSNKVTEKGKDVELRCDPISGHTALYWYRQSLGQGLEFLIYFQGNSAPDKSGLPSDRFSAERTGGSVSTLTIQRTQQEDSAVYLCASSLGLWTSDPYQETQYFGPGTRLLVL.

This clone was recorded a few times. V and J are TRBV21-1 and TRBJ2-7; the table's D call, TRBD1, was not checked against the DNA. TRBV21-1 is a listed pseudogene. CDR3 length: 16 residues. The CDR3 region has the DNA TGTGCCAGCAGCAAGAAGAGAGACAGGGGTCCCTACGAGCAGTACTTC. It is translated as CASSKKRDRGPYEQYF.